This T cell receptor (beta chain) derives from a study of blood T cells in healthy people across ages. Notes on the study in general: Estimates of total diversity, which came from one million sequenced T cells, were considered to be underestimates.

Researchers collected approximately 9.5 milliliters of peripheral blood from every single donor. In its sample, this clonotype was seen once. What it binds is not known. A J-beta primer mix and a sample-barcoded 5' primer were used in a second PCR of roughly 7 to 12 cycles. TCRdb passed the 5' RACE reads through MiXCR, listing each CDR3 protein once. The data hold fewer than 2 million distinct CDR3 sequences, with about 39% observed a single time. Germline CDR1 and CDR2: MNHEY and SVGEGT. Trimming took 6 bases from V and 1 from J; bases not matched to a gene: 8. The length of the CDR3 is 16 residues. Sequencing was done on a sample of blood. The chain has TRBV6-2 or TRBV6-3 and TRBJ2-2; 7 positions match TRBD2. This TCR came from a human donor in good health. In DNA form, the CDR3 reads TGTGCCAGCAGCCGGAGCGGGGCTGGGAACACCGGGGAGCTGTTTTTT. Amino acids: CASSRSGAGNTGELFF.